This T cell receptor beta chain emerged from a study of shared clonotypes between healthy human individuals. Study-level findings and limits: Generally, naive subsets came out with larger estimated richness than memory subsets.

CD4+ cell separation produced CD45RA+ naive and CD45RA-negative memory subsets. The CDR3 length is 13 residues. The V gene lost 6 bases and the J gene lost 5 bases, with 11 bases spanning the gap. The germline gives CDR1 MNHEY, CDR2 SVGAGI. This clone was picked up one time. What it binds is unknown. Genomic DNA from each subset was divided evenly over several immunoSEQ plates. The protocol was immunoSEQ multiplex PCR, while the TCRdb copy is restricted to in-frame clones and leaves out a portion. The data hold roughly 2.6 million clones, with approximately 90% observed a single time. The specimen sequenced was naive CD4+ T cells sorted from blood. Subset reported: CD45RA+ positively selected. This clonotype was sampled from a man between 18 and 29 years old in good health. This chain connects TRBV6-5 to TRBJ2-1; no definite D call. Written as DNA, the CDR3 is TGTGCCAGCAGCCCCTACATCAACAATGAGCAGTTCTTC. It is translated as CASSPYINNEQFF.